The 17 T cell receptor beta chains below all came from one sample that was sequenced in a study of blood T cell repertoires in COVID-19 (dated by TCRdb to the early 2020s). The receptor library was made with the immunoSEQ multiplex PCR assay. This is the immuneACCESS table as TCRdb keeps it, with only in-frame sequences that have V and J called. A part of the clones is gone; compared with another copy, unresolved V genes explain less than half, and the rest is unexplained. The sample records about 75,000 clones, 80% to 90% of which are singletons. The ten top clones hold under 25% of the sample. Sequencing used peripheral blood. All receptors come from a woman aged 50 to 60 with acute or convalescent COVID-19.

V is TRBV11-1 and J is TRBJ2-2; D is undetermined. This CDR3 is 16 amino acids long. Germline V CDR1 and CDR2: SGHAT, FQDESV (reference sequence). V lost 2 bases and J lost 1, with 11 bases in between. The CDR3 spells CASSLRNQRNTGELFF. The CDR3 DNA is TGTGCCAGCAGCTTAAGGAACCAGCGGAACACCGGGGAGCTGTTTTTT.

V usage is TRBV2 and J usage is TRBJ1-5, with a weak D call TRBD1 (6 bases). Germline V gives CDR1 SNHLY, CDR2 FYNNEI. The CDR3 is 13 residues long. V lost 7 bases, J lost 3 bases, and 10 bases lay in between. The CDR3 bases are TGTGCCAGCACCGGGGGGCCCAATCAGCCCCAGCATTTT. It yields the protein CASTGGPNQPQHF.

The V gene is TRBV7-9, the J gene TRBJ1-1; D might be TRBD1 (6 bases). The CDR3 loop spans 13 amino acids. Germline V gives CDR1 SEHNR, CDR2 FQNEAQ (reference sequence). The V gene lost 5 bases and the J gene lost 7 bases, with 14 bases spanning the gap. The CDR3 DNA sequence: TGTGCCAGCAGCCTCTGGGGGCGGAATGAAGCTTTCTTT. Protein sequence: CASSLWGRNEAFF.

The chain recombines TRBV5-5 with TRBJ2-2; 9 bases line up with TRBD1. V dropped 4 bases and J dropped 4; count of bases not matched to a gene: 14. Germline assignment: CDR1 SGHKS and CDR2 YYEKEE (reference sequence). The CDR3 spans 18 residues. CDR3 amino acids: CASSKRTGEILVTGELFF. The DNA for the CDR3 is TGTGCCAGCAGCAAGAGGACAGGGGAAATTCTAGTCACCGGGGAGCTGTTTTTT.

This chain joins TRBV19 and TRBJ1-4, with 7 bases aligning to TRBD1. This CDR3 comprises 13 residues. Unmatched junction bases numbered 5, after V lost 6 bases and J lost 7 bases. Germline CDR1 reads LNHDA; CDR2 reads SQIVND (reference sequence). This CDR3 is CASSPGQFEKLFF. The CDR3 nucleotides read TGTGCCAGTAGCCCGGGACAGTTTGAAAAACTGTTTTTT.

The V gene is TRBV5-6, the J gene TRBJ1-1; the D gene is possibly TRBD1 (6 bases). The germline V and J ends were trimmed by 0 bases and 5 bases, with 11 bases remaining between them. The CDR3 covers 14 residues. Germline V gives CDR1 SGHDT, CDR2 YYEEEE. The CDR3: CASSLDRVYTEAFF. CDR3 nucleotides: TGTGCCAGCAGCTTGGACAGGGTGTATACTGAAGCTTTCTTT.

The V and J genes are TRBV19 and TRBJ2-2, with TRBD1 matching over 10 bases. The germline gives CDR1 LNHDA, CDR2 SQIVND (reference sequence). The V and J ends lost 8 bases and 4 bases, in that order; junction bases with no gene match: 7. This CDR3 has 15 residues. The CDR3 sequence is CASVRQGAGTGELFF. The DNA of the CDR3 is TGTGCCAGTGTTAGACAGGGGGCAGGCACCGGGGAGCTGTTTTTT.

This chain's CDR3 is CASTDGGDTQYF. As DNA, the CDR3 is TGTGCCAGCACCGACGGAGGGGATACGCAGTATTTT. This chain connects TRBV7-2 to TRBJ2-3; the D gene is possibly TRBD2 (6 bases). CDR3 length equals 12 residues. Germline V CDR1 and CDR2: SGHTA, FQGNSA. V was cut by 7 bases and J by 6 bases, with 11 bases left in between. The full variable domain, rest sourced from reference TRBV7-2 and TRBJ2-3, is GAGVSQSPSNKVTEKGKDVELRCDPISGHTALYWYRQSLGQGLEFLIYFQGNSAPDKSGLPSDRFSAERTGGSVSTLTIQRTQQEDSAVYLCASTDGGDTQYFGPGTRLTVL.

Only one count was recorded for this clone. The rearrangement joins TRBV6-5 to TRBJ2-2; 10 bases agree with TRBD1. The CDR3 extends over 15 amino acids. Germline-derived CDR1 and CDR2 are MNHEY and SVGAGI. With V trimmed by 6 bases and J by 4 bases, 5 bases remained unmatched. CDR3 region: CASRATGGFTGELFF. In DNA, the CDR3 is TGTGCCAGCAGGGCGACAGGGGGCTTCACCGGGGAGCTGTTTTTT.

The rearrangement joins TRBV2 to TRBJ2-1; D not resolved. The germline gives CDR1 SNHLY, CDR2 FYNNEI. V was clipped by 7 bases and J by 3 bases, with 13 bases between them. The CDR3 sequence is 14 residues long. CDR3 sequence: CASKGGTNYNEQFF. DNA for the CDR3: TGTGCCAGCAAAGGCGGCACCAACTACAATGAGCAGTTCTTC.

CDR3 amino acids: CASSLKGAIGELFF. The CDR3 DNA follows: TGTGCCAGCTCACTGAAGGGGGCGATCGGGGAGCTGTTTTTT. This chain connects TRBV18 to TRBJ2-2; the match to TRBD1 covers 7 bases. In germline, CDR1 is KGHSH, CDR2 LQKENI. V was clipped by 4 bases and J by 7 bases; unmatched bases: 6. The CDR3 length is 14 residues.

The chain has TRBV11-2 and TRBJ2-1; TRBD2 is a possible D gene (5 bases). With 1 base removed from V and 5 bases from J, the gap between germline ends came to 18 bases. Germline CDR1 is SGHAT and CDR2 is FQNNGV. The CDR3 contains 17 residues. The CDR3 coding sequence is TGTGCCAGCAGCTTAGGAGAGTTTGGCGGGCGGGACAATGAGCAGTTCTTC. This sequence encodes CASSLGEFGGRDNEQFF.

The chain recombines TRBV7-9 with TRBJ1-2, with D tentatively TRBD1 (6 bases). Looked up from germline, CDR1 is SEHNR and CDR2 is FQNEAQ (reference sequence). V lost 2 bases and J 4 bases, leaving 11 bases between the germline ends. This CDR3 spans 14 amino acids. CDR3 nucleotides: TGTGCCAGCAGCTTAATGGGGGCAGCCTATGGCTACACCTTC. This translates into CASSLMGAAYGYTF.

The chain joins TRBV5-5 to TRBJ2-7; 8 bases are shared with TRBD2. Trimming cost V 0 bases and J 3 bases; bases outside gene matches: 8. The CDR3 runs 16 residues. CDR1 and CDR2 (germline): SGHKS, YYEKEE (reference sequence). The CDR3 bases are TGTGCCAGCAGCTTGGTACCCGGGACTAGTCTCTACGAGCAGTACTTC. As protein: CASSLVPGTSLYEQYF.

This clone was picked up one time. The chain carries TRBV7-9 and TRBJ2-7, with TRBD2 as a possible D gene (6 bases). Trimming stripped 6 bases from V and 4 bases from J, with 7 bases between. The length of the CDR3 is 11 residues. CDR1 SEHNR and CDR2 FQNEAQ come from the germline V gene (reference sequence). This CDR3 is CASRGTYEQYF. The CDR3, as DNA: TGTGCCAGCAGGGGGACTTACGAGCAGTACTTC.

The table lists this clone with a few counts. The chain combines TRBV10-3 with TRBJ1-3, with D tentatively TRBD1 (6 bases). This CDR3 is built from 15 residues. V lost 2 bases to trimming and J lost 3 bases, with 11 bases between them. Germline V CDR1 and CDR2: ENHRY, SYGVKD. The CDR3 coding sequence is TGTGCCATCAGTGAGCCCGGCAGGGGTGGAAACACCATATATTTT. It codes for CAISEPGRGGNTIYF.

This clone came up once. The chain carries TRBV27 and TRBJ2-3, with 8 bases that match TRBD1. In germline, CDR1 is MNHEY, CDR2 SMNVEV (reference sequence). There are 16 residues in the CDR3. The V gene end was trimmed by 3 bases and the J gene end by 3 bases; junction bases not matched to a gene: 8. In DNA, the CDR3 is TGTGCCAGCAGTTTGTCCAGGGGGCGCTGGACAGATACGCAGTATTTT. Translated, it gives CASSLSRGRWTDTQYF.